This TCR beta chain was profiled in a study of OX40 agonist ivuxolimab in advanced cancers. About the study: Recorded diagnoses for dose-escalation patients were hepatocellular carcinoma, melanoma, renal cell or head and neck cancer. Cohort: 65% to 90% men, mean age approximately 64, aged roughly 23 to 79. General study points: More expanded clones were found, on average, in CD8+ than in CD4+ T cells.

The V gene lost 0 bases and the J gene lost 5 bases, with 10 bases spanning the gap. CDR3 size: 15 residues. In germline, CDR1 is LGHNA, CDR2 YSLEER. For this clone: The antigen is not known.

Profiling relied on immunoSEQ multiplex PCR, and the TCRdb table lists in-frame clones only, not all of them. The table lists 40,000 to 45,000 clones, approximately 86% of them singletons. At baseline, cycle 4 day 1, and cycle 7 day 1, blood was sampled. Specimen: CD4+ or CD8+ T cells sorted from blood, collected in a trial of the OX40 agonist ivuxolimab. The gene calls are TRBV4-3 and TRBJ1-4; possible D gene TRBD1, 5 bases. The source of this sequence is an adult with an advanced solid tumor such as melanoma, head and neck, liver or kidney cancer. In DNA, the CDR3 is TGCGCCAGCAGCCAAGATCTGACAGTAAATGAAAAACTGTTTTTT. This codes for CASSQDLTVNEKLFF.